A selection of T cell receptor beta chains follows, all from one sample in a study of Graves' ophthalmopathy and Graves' hyperthyroidism. One entry per CDR3 protein results from TCRdb running MiXCR on the multiplex PCR reads. Here the sample spans about 700,000 distinct CDR3 sequences, roughly two fifths being singletons. The sequenced sample consisted of peripheral blood. All receptors derive from an adult man with Graves' ophthalmopathy. The CDR3 runs from the conserved cysteine through the conserved F or W. The D gene is left open where the match is weak. Expanded clones are given a class, and other clones once, few, many or no size at all.

clone_size: few
v_call: TRBV7-2
d_call: .
j_call: TRBJ1-1
cdr3_nt: TGTGCCAGCAGCCGAAGGGGGGGACACCATGACACTGAAGCTTTCTTT
cdr3_aa: CASSRRGGHHDTEAFF

clone_size: .
v_call: TRBV25-1
d_call: .
j_call: TRBJ2-5
cdr3_nt: TGTGCCAGCAGTCCCAGGGGGCGGGGGGGAGGAGAGACCCAGTACTTC
cdr3_aa: CASSPRGRGGGETQYF

clone_size: many
v_call: TRBV7-9
d_call: .
j_call: TRBJ1-2
cdr3_nt: TGTGCCAGCAGCCAATCCGGGGGCAGGGGCTACACCTTC
cdr3_aa: CASSQSGGRGYTF

clone_size: many
v_call: TRBV7-2
d_call: TRBD1
j_call: TRBJ1-2
cdr3_nt: TGTGCCAGCAGCTTAGGGGGGACAGCTAACTATGGCTACACCTTC
cdr3_aa: CASSLGGTANYGYTF

clone_size: .
v_call: TRBV2
d_call: .
j_call: TRBJ2-5
cdr3_nt: TGTGCCAGCAGTGAAAATTCTAGAGGGGGACAAGAGACCCAGTACTTC
cdr3_aa: CASSENSRGGQETQYF

clone_size: .
v_call: TRBV4-1
d_call: .
j_call: TRBJ2-7
cdr3_nt: TGCGCCAGCAGCCAAAGGCGGGGATTAGCCTACGAGCAGTACTTC
cdr3_aa: CASSQRRGLAYEQYF

clone_size: few
v_call: TRBV2
d_call: .
j_call: TRBJ1-3
cdr3_nt: TGTGCCAGCAGTGAGGATTGGGGGACGGCCGGAAACACCATATATTTT
cdr3_aa: CASSEDWGTAGNTIYF

clone_size: few
v_call: TRBV7-8
d_call: TRBD1
j_call: TRBJ2-5
cdr3_nt: TGTGCCAGCAGCTCCCCCATCCCGCAAACGGGACAGGGGGAAGAGACCCAGTACTTC
cdr3_aa: CASSSPIPQTGQGEETQYF

clone_size: .
v_call: TRBV12-3/TRBV12-4
d_call: .
j_call: TRBJ1-5
cdr3_nt: TGTGCCAGCAGTTACTCGATTTGGGGGGTCCGAGATCAGCCCCAGCATTTT
cdr3_aa: CASSYSIWGVRDQPQHF

clone_size: few
v_call: TRBV9
d_call: .
j_call: TRBJ2-7
cdr3_nt: TGTGCCAGCAGCGTAGTACAGGGAGGCGAGCAGTACTTC
cdr3_aa: CASSVVQGGEQYF

clone_size: few
v_call: TRBV25-1
d_call: .
j_call: TRBJ2-2
cdr3_nt: TGTGCCTGGAGTGCTAACGCCGGGGAGCTGTTTTTT
cdr3_aa: CAWSANAGELFF

clone_size: .
v_call: TRBV9
d_call: .
j_call: TRBJ1-2
cdr3_nt: TGTGCCAGCAGCCCTACCAGAGACAGAGAGTATGGCTACACCTTC
cdr3_aa: CASSPTRDREYGYTF

clone_size: few
v_call: TRBV12-3/TRBV12-4
d_call: TRBD1
j_call: TRBJ1-1
cdr3_nt: TGTGCCAGCAGTCAGACAGGGGCCTTGGGTGGAGCTTTCTTT
cdr3_aa: CASSQTGALGGAFF

clone_size: many
v_call: TRBV10-3
d_call: .
j_call: TRBJ2-5
cdr3_nt: TGTGCCATCAGCAGGGAGGAAAAGACCCAGTACTTC
cdr3_aa: CAISREEKTQYF

clone_size: .
v_call: TRBV9
d_call: .
j_call: TRBJ2-5
cdr3_nt: TGTGCCAGCAGCGTAGAACTCTGGCTCTGGGAGTGTCCAGAGACCCAGTACTTC
cdr3_aa: CASSVELWLWECPETQYF

clone_size: few
v_call: TRBV7-2
d_call: TRBD1
j_call: TRBJ2-5
cdr3_nt: TGCGCCAGCAGCCCGGGTTGGACAGGGGCGTACCAAGAGACCCAGTACTTC
cdr3_aa: CASSPGWTGAYQETQYF

clone_size: .
v_call: TRBV14
d_call: .
j_call: TRBJ1-1
cdr3_nt: TGTGCCAGCAGCCAAGAGAGGAACACTGAAGCTTTCTTT
cdr3_aa: CASSQERNTEAFF

clone_size: .
v_call: TRBV19
d_call: .
j_call: TRBJ1-2
cdr3_nt: TGTGCCAGTAGTATGGCCAGCTACTATGGCTACACCTTC
cdr3_aa: CASSMASYYGYTF

clone_size: few
v_call: TRBV20-1
d_call: .
j_call: TRBJ2-2
cdr3_nt: TGCAGTGCTAGCTTGCCAGCACACACCGGGGAGCTGTTTTTT
cdr3_aa: CSASLPAHTGELFF

clone_size: .
v_call: TRBV7-2
d_call: .
j_call: TRBJ1-4
cdr3_nt: TGTGCCACCTCGACACCCCCTAATGAAAAACTGTTTTTT
cdr3_aa: CATSTPPNEKLFF

clone_size: .
v_call: TRBV4-3
d_call: .
j_call: TRBJ2-3
cdr3_nt: TGCGCCAGCAGCCCGCGCCGTCGTGATACGCAGTATTTT
cdr3_aa: CASSPRRRDTQYF

clone_size: .
v_call: TRBV20-1
d_call: TRBD2
j_call: TRBJ2-7
cdr3_nt: TGCAGTGCTACCGGGACTAGCTGTTCCTACGAGCTGTACTTC
cdr3_aa: CSATGTSCSYELYF

clone_size: .
v_call: TRBV2
d_call: .
j_call: TRBJ1-1
cdr3_nt: TGTGCCCCTACCCGTTGGACTGAAGCTTTCTTT
cdr3_aa: CAPTRWTEAFF

clone_size: .
v_call: TRBV15
d_call: .
j_call: TRBJ1-5
cdr3_nt: TGTGCCACCAGCGCAAACCAGGAGGGCAATCAGCCCCAGCATTTT
cdr3_aa: CATSANQEGNQPQHF

clone_size: .
v_call: TRBV6-5
d_call: TRBD1
j_call: TRBJ2-7
cdr3_nt: TGTGCCAGCAGTACCGACAGGGTCAATCTCTACGAGCAGTACTTC
cdr3_aa: CASSTDRVNLYEQYF

clone_size: .
v_call: TRBV25-1
d_call: TRBD1
j_call: TRBJ1-2
cdr3_nt: TGTGCCAGCCATAGTACGGACAGGGCTAATGGCTACACCTTC
cdr3_aa: CASHSTDRANGYTF

clone_size: few
v_call: TRBV5-1
d_call: .
j_call: TRBJ2-5
cdr3_nt: TGCGCCAGCAGCCCGGATGGACTAAACTCCGGGACCCAGTACTTC
cdr3_aa: CASSPDGLNSGTQYF

clone_size: once
v_call: TRBV2
d_call: .
j_call: TRBJ2-7
cdr3_nt: TGTGCCAGCAGTTTCGGCGACTTCTACGAGCAGTACTTC
cdr3_aa: CASSFGDFYEQYF

clone_size: .
v_call: TRBV7-9
d_call: .
j_call: TRBJ1-4
cdr3_nt: TGTGCCAGCAGCTTAGTTGGGGGCGGAAGTGAAAAACTGTTTTTT
cdr3_aa: CASSLVGGGSEKLFF

clone_size: .
v_call: TRBV15
d_call: TRBD1
j_call: TRBJ2-3
cdr3_nt: TGTGCCACCAGCAGGGATATCCAGGGGGCCTCGACAGATACGCAGTATTTT
cdr3_aa: CATSRDIQGASTDTQYF

clone_size: many
v_call: TRBV2
d_call: .
j_call: TRBJ1-1
cdr3_nt: TGTGCCAGCAGTGCTCAGGGTCAGAACACTGAAGCTTTCTTT
cdr3_aa: CASSAQGQNTEAFF

clone_size: few
v_call: TRBV7-9
d_call: .
j_call: TRBJ2-7
cdr3_nt: TGTGCCAGCAGCCGAGACACCCCTGCGTCTCGCGAGCAGTACTTC
cdr3_aa: CASSRDTPASREQYF

clone_size: few
v_call: TRBV20-1
d_call: .
j_call: TRBJ1-1
cdr3_nt: TGCAGTGCTAGTCCCCACAACAGGAACACTGAAGCTTTCTTT
cdr3_aa: CSASPHNRNTEAFF

clone_size: .
v_call: TRBV29-1
d_call: TRBD1
j_call: TRBJ1-2
cdr3_nt: TGCAGCGTTAATAAAGTGACAGGGCCTTCTAACTATGGCTACACCTTC
cdr3_aa: CSVNKVTGPSNYGYTF

clone_size: .
v_call: TRBV29-1
d_call: .
j_call: TRBJ1-1
cdr3_nt: TGCAGCGTTGTGGCGGGGGCCAATGAGCAGTTCTTT
cdr3_aa: CSVVAGANEQFF

clone_size: .
v_call: TRBV7-9
d_call: TRBD1
j_call: TRBJ1-1
cdr3_nt: TGTGCCAGCAGCCTAAAGGGGGCGGCGGGGTTGAACACTGAAGCTTTCTTT
cdr3_aa: CASSLKGAAGLNTEAFF

clone_size: many
v_call: TRBV7-2
d_call: .
j_call: TRBJ1-1
cdr3_nt: TGTGCCAGCAGACCGGACGGGCGGGCTGAAGCTTTCTTT
cdr3_aa: CASRPDGRAEAFF

clone_size: .
v_call: TRBV19
d_call: TRBD1
j_call: TRBJ2-5
cdr3_nt: TGTGCCAGTAACCCGGGACAGGGACGGGGTGAGACCCAGTACTTC
cdr3_aa: CASNPGQGRGETQYF

clone_size: .
v_call: TRBV6-1
d_call: .
j_call: TRBJ1-4
cdr3_nt: TGTGCCAGCAGTGAACCAAGGGGAAGGACTAATGAAAAACTGTTTTTT
cdr3_aa: CASSEPRGRTNEKLFF

clone_size: .
v_call: TRBV2
d_call: TRBD1
j_call: TRBJ2-2
cdr3_nt: TGTGCCAGCAGGTCCTGGACAGGGACCGGGGAGCTGTTTTTT
cdr3_aa: CASRSWTGTGELFF